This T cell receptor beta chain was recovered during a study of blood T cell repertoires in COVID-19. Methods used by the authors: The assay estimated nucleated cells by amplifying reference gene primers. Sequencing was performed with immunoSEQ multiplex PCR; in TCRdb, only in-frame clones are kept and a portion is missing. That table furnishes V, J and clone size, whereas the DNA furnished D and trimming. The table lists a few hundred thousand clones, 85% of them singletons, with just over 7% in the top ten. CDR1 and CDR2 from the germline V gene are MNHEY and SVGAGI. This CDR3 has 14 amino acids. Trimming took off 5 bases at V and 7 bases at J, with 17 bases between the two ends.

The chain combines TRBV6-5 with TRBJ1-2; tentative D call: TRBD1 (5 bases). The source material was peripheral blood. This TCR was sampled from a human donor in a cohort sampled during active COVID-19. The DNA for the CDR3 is TGTGCCAGCAGTCGCCGGGGGAGGCGTGGTGGCTACACCTTC. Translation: CASSRRGRRGGYTF.